Listed below are T cell receptor beta chains from one sample, sequenced in a study of identical twins. MiXCR, run by TCRdb on the 5' RACE reads, gives a single entry per CDR3 protein. The table lists hundreds of thousands of distinct CDR3 sequences, 15% to 20% of them singletons. These same data were also listed under a study on T cells expressing NK-cell markers.

The sample taken for sequencing was PBMCs. These receptors were collected from a young woman in good health. Both conserved end residues are part of each CDR3. A D gene is named only where the DNA matches it firmly. For some rows the clone size is stated as once, few or many, or as a class when expanded; others skip it.

D | J | size | V | DNA | CDR3
NA | TRBJ1-2 | few | TRBV19 | TGTGCCAGTAGTATCTTTCAGGGATTCGACGGCTACACCTTC | CASSIFQGFDGYTF
TRBD1 | TRBJ1-5 | few | TRBV4-2 | TGTGCCAGCAGCCAAGATCTTACAGGGACAGGGGATCAGCCCCAGCATTTT | CASSQDLTGTGDQPQHF
TRBD2 | TRBJ2-5 | many | TRBV2 | TGTGCCAGCAGGGGGGGGAGGGAGACCCAGTACTTC | CASRGGRETQYF
NA | TRBJ2-7 | NA | TRBV4-3 | TGCGCCAGCAGCATTGGACAGGGAGGGAACGAGCAGTACTTC | CASSIGQGGNEQYF
TRBD1 | TRBJ2-1 | NA | TRBV24-1 | TGTGCCACCAGTGCCTCCGGACAGGGGAACAATGAGCAGTTCTTC | CATSASGQGNNEQFF
NA | TRBJ2-1 | NA | TRBV24-1 | TGTGCCACCAGTGATTTCGGAGGCAATGAGCAGTTCTTC | CATSDFGGNEQFF
TRBD1 | TRBJ1-4 | few | TRBV7-2 | TGTGCCAGCAGCGCAACTGACAGGGGGAAGTCTAATGAAAAACTGTTTTTT | CASSATDRGKSNEKLFF
TRBD2 | TRBJ2-1 | many | TRBV7-3 | TGTGCCAGCAGCCCGACTAGCGGGACATACAATGAGCAGTTCTTC | CASSPTSGTYNEQFF
NA | TRBJ2-7 | NA | TRBV3-1 | TGTGCCAGCAGCCAGACCAGTAGCGAGCAGTACTTC | CASSQTSSEQYF
TRBD2 | TRBJ2-7 | once | TRBV7-9 | TGTGCCAGCAGTGGCGGGGGGAGTAGCTCCTACGAGCAGTACTTC | CASSGGGSSSYEQYF
TRBD2 | TRBJ2-1 | NA | TRBV27 | TGTGCCAGCAGTTTGACTAGCGGGGGGGCCCAGCCCTACAATGAGCAGTTCTTC | CASSLTSGGAQPYNEQFF
TRBD1 | TRBJ2-7 | few | TRBV20-1 | TGCAGTGCTAGAGCCACAGGGGCGGGCTCCTACGAGCAGTACTTC | CSARATGAGSYEQYF
NA | TRBJ1-5 | NA | TRBV20-1 | TGCAGTGCTAGAGGTTTACGACAGCTTGGGGTGCAGCCCCAGCATTTT | CSARGLRQLGVQPQHF
NA | TRBJ2-3 | NA | TRBV5-1 | TGCGCCAGCAGCTTTGTTGGGACCGGCACAGATACGCAGTATTTT | CASSFVGTGTDTQYF
TRBD2 | TRBJ2-1 | NA | TRBV20-1 | TGCAGTGCGCGGCCTGCCGGGACTAGCGGGAGGGCTGAGCAGTTCTTC | CSARPAGTSGRAEQFF
NA | TRBJ2-1 | NA | TRBV12-3/TRBV12-4 | TGTGCCAGCCCCCTTGACAATGAGCAGTTCTTC | CASPLDNEQFF
NA | TRBJ1-2 | NA | TRBV9 | TGTGCCAGCAGCGTAGATGGCCTTAACTATGGCTACACCTTC | CASSVDGLNYGYTF
TRBD1 | TRBJ2-1 | NA | TRBV6-1 | TGTGCCAGCAGTGTGACAGGGGCGGGGTACAATGAGCAGTTCTTC | CASSVTGAGYNEQFF
TRBD1 | TRBJ1-5 | few | TRBV5-1 | TGCGCCAGCAGCTTTGAGGGACAGAGCAATCAGCCCCAGCATTTT | CASSFEGQSNQPQHF
TRBD1 | TRBJ1-2 | many | TRBV29-1 | TGCAGCGTTGAAGATCGGGTACAGGGGCAGGGCTACACCTTC | CSVEDRVQGQGYTF
NA | TRBJ2-1 | NA | TRBV6-1 | TGTGCCACCCATCCCGGGGGGCTCCACTCCTACAATGAGCAGTTCTTC | CATHPGGLHSYNEQFF
NA | TRBJ2-1 | NA | TRBV10-3 | TGTGCCATCAGTGAGAGAGGGGAGCAGTTCTTC | CAISERGEQFF
NA | TRBJ1-1 | NA | TRBV2 | TGTGCCAGCAGTGACCAGGGCTGGACTGAAGCTTTCTTT | CASSDQGWTEAFF
TRBD2 | TRBJ2-2 | few | TRBV20-1 | TGCAGTGCGCGGACTAGCGGGGGACCCGGGGAGCTGTTTTTT | CSARTSGGPGELFF
NA | TRBJ2-7 | NA | TRBV7-2 | TGTGCCAGCAGCTTCGACGGAGCTAGGGCCTACGAGCAGTACTTC | CASSFDGARAYEQYF
NA | TRBJ2-2 | many | TRBV6-5 | TGTGCCAGCAGTTACTCGAGGGCTCTGGGGGCCGGGGAGCTGTTTTTT | CASSYSRALGAGELFF
NA | TRBJ1-2 | few | TRBV20-1 | TGCAGTGCTAGGGACCGGGTTGACTATGGCTACACCTTC | CSARDRVDYGYTF
TRBD1 | TRBJ1-6 | NA | TRBV6-4 | TGTGCCAGCAGCCGGGAGGGGGCCCAATCACCCCTCCACTTT | CASSREGAQSPLHF
TRBD1 | TRBJ1-1 | few | TRBV7-9 | TGTGCCAGCAGCGTGGGACAGGGGGCGGTTGAAGCTTTCTTT | CASSVGQGAVEAFF
TRBD1 | TRBJ2-1 | NA | TRBV6-5 | TGTGCCAGCAGTTACTCATGGACAGGGAGTGGTAATGAGCAGTTCTTC | CASSYSWTGSGNEQFF
TRBD1 | TRBJ2-6 | NA | TRBV7-3 | TGTGCCAGCAGTCCCGGGACAGTCAACGTCCTGACTTTC | CASSPGTVNVLTF
TRBD2 | TRBJ2-1 | NA | TRBV12-5 | TGTGCTAGTGGTTTGGTTCCTAGCGGCTACAATGAGCAGTTCTTC | CASGLVPSGYNEQFF
NA | TRBJ2-2 | NA | TRBV10-2 | TGCGCCAGCAGAAGTGGGGGAGTAAGGTTGCGTGGGACCGGGGAGCTGTTTTTT | CASRSGGVRLRGTGELFF
NA | TRBJ2-6 | few | TRBV5-1 | TGCGCCAGCAGCTTCAGGGCCGCCTCCTCTGGGGCCAACGTCCTGACTTTC | CASSFRAASSGANVLTF